These T cell receptor beta chains were read from a single sample in a study of early T cells in non-severe SARS-CoV-2 infection. Via MiXCR, TCRdb re-called the 5' RACE reads, giving one row per CDR3 protein. Of nearly 90,000 distinct CDR3 sequences listed, roughly 14% are singletons. Sequences were obtained from whole blood. The receptors were gathered from an adult who was a healthcare worker with PCR-confirmed SARS-CoV-2 infection or an uninfected control (not recorded which). Each CDR3 is given with its conserved first and last residue. Each record gives: J gene, D gene, clone size, V gene, CDR3 DNA, CDR3 protein. The D gene is left open where the match is weak. Rows may omit the clone size; those that give it use once, few, many or a size class.

>TRBJ2-4|NA|many|TRBV4-2
TGTGCCAGCAGCCAAGGGGCTGAAATGTCTCGGAGGCCGCTAGCCAAAAACATTCAGTACTTC
CASSQGAEMSRRPLAKNIQYF
>TRBJ2-3|TRBD2|NA|TRBV2
TGTGCCAGCAGTGAAGCAACTAGCGAATACACAGATACGCAGTATTTT
CASSEATSEYTDTQYF
>TRBJ2-5|NA|NA|TRBV11-2
TGTGCCAGCAGCGTAACCGGGAGAAACCATGGGGAGACCCAGTACTTC
CASSVTGRNHGETQYF
>TRBJ2-7|NA|many|TRBV5-1
TGCGCCAGCAGCTGGGACGGCGACCGAACCTACGAGCAGTACTTC
CASSWDGDRTYEQYF
>TRBJ2-5|NA|few|TRBV27
TGTGCCAGCGCCCAAAGGCGGCAAGAGACCCAGTACTTC
CASAQRRQETQYF
>TRBJ1-4|NA|NA|TRBV29-1
TGCAGCGTTGAAGATGAACAGGTGTACGAAAAACTGTTTTTT
CSVEDEQVYEKLFF
>TRBJ2-1|NA|NA|TRBV28
TGTGCCAGCAGTTTGAGACAGCTACTCTACAATGAGCAGTTCTTC
CASSLRQLLYNEQFF
>TRBJ2-2|NA|NA|TRBV30
TGTGCCTGGAGCGGGGAACTAGTTCGGGGCCGGGAGCTGTTTTTT
CAWSGELVRGRELFF
>TRBJ1-4|NA|NA|TRBV6-5
TGTGCCAGCAGAACAGCGGAGGCTAATGAAAAACTGTTTTTT
CASRTAEANEKLFF
>TRBJ2-3|NA|once|TRBV11-2
TGTGCCAGCAGCGCCCAACAGGGTTCCACAGATACGCAGTATTTT
CASSAQQGSTDTQYF
>TRBJ2-1|TRBD2|few|TRBV10-3
TGTGCCATCAGTGAGTCCCAGCGGGGCTACAATGAGCAGTTCTTC
CAISESQRGYNEQFF
>TRBJ2-3|NA|many|TRBV7-9
TGTGCCAGCAGCCCCGTCTTAGGCGGGATCAGCACAGATACGCAGTATTTT
CASSPVLGGISTDTQYF
>TRBJ2-3|NA|many|TRBV15
TGTGCCACCACCGGGACCACGGTTGCGCAGTATTTT
CATTGTTVAQYF
>TRBJ2-1|NA|few|TRBV27
TGTGCCAGCAGTTTAGGGGGGAGGTCGGTTGAGCAGTTCTTC
CASSLGGRSVEQFF
>TRBJ2-5|NA|NA|TRBV20-1
TGCAGTGCTGGGCCCCCTAGCGAGCAAGAGACCCAGTACTTC
CSAGPPSEQETQYF
>TRBJ2-7|TRBD1|few|TRBV6-2/TRBV6-3
TGTGCCAGCAGTTACGGCCAGGGGGTGAACGAGCAGTACTTC
CASSYGQGVNEQYF
>TRBJ1-1|NA|many|TRBV4-1
TGCGCCAGCAGCCAAGAGGGTAGGGGGAACACTGAAGCTTTCTTT
CASSQEGRGNTEAFF
>TRBJ2-5|NA|few|TRBV12-3/TRBV12-4
TGTGCCAGCACCGATTCTTCAGGCTGGACTCAGTACTTC
CASTDSSGWTQYF
>TRBJ2-1|NA|once|TRBV28
TGTGCCAGCAGCCTGAGTTGGGATGAGCAGTTCTTC
CASSLSWDEQFF
>TRBJ1-2|NA|NA|TRBV7-9
TGTGCCAGCAGCTTAGGAGGACGGGGCTACACCTTC
CASSLGGRGYTF
>TRBJ2-5|TRBD1|few|TRBV2
TGTGCCAGCAAAATTCCGGGACAGGGGGCGGAGACCCAGTACTTC
CASKIPGQGAETQYF
>TRBJ1-6|NA|NA|TRBV20-1
TGCAGTGCTCCCAAGGCCCAGGGGAATTCACCCCTCCACTTT
CSAPKAQGNSPLHF
>TRBJ2-1|TRBD2|few|TRBV14
TGTGCCAGCAGCCAAGTGGGGACTAGGCGGGAGAATGAGCAGTTCTTC
CASSQVGTRRENEQFF
>TRBJ2-2|TRBD1|few|TRBV7-6
TGTGCCAGCAGCCCTGGACAGGGCCGGGGACCCGGGGAGCTGTTTTTT
CASSPGQGRGPGELFF
>TRBJ1-1|NA|few|TRBV21-1
TGTGCCAGCAGATGGAGGGTAGGGGTTAACACTGAAGCTTTCTTT
CASRWRVGVNTEAFF
>TRBJ2-1|NA|NA|TRBV5-4
TGTGCCAGCTTGGACCGCGCAAGGGGCAATGAGCAGTTCTTC
CASLDRARGNEQFF
>TRBJ2-1|NA|many|TRBV5-1
TGCGCCAGCAGCTTAGGTGGGGGGGAGCAGTTCTTC
CASSLGGGEQFF
>TRBJ1-1|NA|NA|TRBV11-2
TGTGCCAGCAGGTTAACAGAAGCTTTCTTT
CASRLTEAFF
>TRBJ1-1|NA|NA|TRBV28
TGTGCCAGCAGTCTAGGGTTCCCAGGCACTGAAGCTTTCTTT
CASSLGFPGTEAFF
>TRBJ1-2|TRBD1|NA|TRBV19
TGTGCCAGTAGTACCCTGGACAGGGGGCCGGGTGGCTACACCTTC
CASSTLDRGPGGYTF
>TRBJ1-2|NA|many|TRBV12-3/TRBV12-4
TGTGCCAGCAGTTCGCGGACAGATACGAACTATGGCTACACCTTC
CASSSRTDTNYGYTF
>TRBJ1-4|TRBD1|few|TRBV29-1
TGCAGCGGCAGAGGCGGACAGGGGGAAAAACTGTTTTTT
CSGRGGQGEKLFF
>TRBJ2-1|TRBD2|few|TRBV19
TGTGCCAGTACGGGCCTAGCGGGAGGCCATGAGCAGTTCTTC
CASTGLAGGHEQFF
>TRBJ2-1|NA|NA|TRBV9
TGTGCCAGCAGCGTAGCTGGAGGGGACAATGAGCAGTTCTTC
CASSVAGGDNEQFF
>TRBJ2-5|NA|few|TRBV18
TGTGCCAGCTCACTAAACCGGGATCTAAACGGGGAGACCCAGTACTTC
CASSLNRDLNGETQYF
>TRBJ2-5|NA|NA|TRBV11-2
TGTGCCAGCAGCTCCCAACCCGGCAGGGAAGAGACCCAGTACTTC
CASSSQPGREETQYF
>TRBJ1-6|NA|many|TRBV30
TGTGCCTGGAGTCAAAATGTGAATTCACCCCTCCACTTT
CAWSQNVNSPLHF
>TRBJ1-6|NA|many|TRBV6-5
TGTGCCAGCAGTTCGCTAGGGACTTCTTATAATTCACCCCTCCACTTT
CASSSLGTSYNSPLHF
>TRBJ2-7|NA|few|TRBV7-9
TGTGCCAGCAGCTTAATGTCGCACGAGCAGTACTTC
CASSLMSHEQYF
>TRBJ2-7|NA|NA|TRBV28
TGTGCCAGCAGGACCGGACAGACGGAGACCTACGAGCAGTACTTC
CASRTGQTETYEQYF
>TRBJ1-2|TRBD1|NA|TRBV5-4
TGTGCCAGCAGCTGGGGACAGGGCGGCTACACCTTC
CASSWGQGGYTF
>TRBJ2-1|NA|NA|TRBV29-1
TGCAGCGTTGCTAGCATGGTCTACAATGAGCAGTTCTTC
CSVASMVYNEQFF
>TRBJ2-1|TRBD2|few|TRBV15
TGTGCCACCAGCGGGGGGACTAGCGGCCGTGAGCAGTTCTTC
CATSGGTSGREQFF
>TRBJ1-1|TRBD1|few|TRBV7-9
TGTGCCAGCAGCTTAGGGACAGGGGAGAACACTGAAGCTTTCTTT
CASSLGTGENTEAFF
>TRBJ1-2|TRBD1|few|TRBV12-3/TRBV12-4
TGTGCCAGCAGTTTAGCGGTTGGACAGGGGGACTATGGCTACACCTTC
CASSLAVGQGDYGYTF
>TRBJ2-1|NA|NA|TRBV20-1
TGCAGTGCTAGAGACCGAAGGCTCAGCGACACCTACAATGAGCAGTTCTTC
CSARDRRLSDTYNEQFF
>TRBJ1-4|NA|few|TRBV4-1
TGCGCCAGCAGCCCAGCCGAGACATCCATCACCTGGGGACTGTTTTTT
CASSPAETSITWGLFF